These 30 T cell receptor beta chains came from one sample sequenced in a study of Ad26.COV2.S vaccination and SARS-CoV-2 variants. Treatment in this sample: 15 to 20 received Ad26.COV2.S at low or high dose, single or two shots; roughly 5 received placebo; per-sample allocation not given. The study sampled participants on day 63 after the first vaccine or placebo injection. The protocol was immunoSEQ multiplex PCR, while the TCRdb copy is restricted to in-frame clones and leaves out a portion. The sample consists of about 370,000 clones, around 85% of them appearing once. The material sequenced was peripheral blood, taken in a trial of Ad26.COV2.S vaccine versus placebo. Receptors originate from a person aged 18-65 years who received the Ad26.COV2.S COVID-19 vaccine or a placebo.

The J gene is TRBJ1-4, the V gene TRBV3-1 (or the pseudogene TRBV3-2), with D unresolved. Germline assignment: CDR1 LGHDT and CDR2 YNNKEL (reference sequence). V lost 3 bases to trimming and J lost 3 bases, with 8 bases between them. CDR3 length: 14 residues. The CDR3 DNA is TGTGCCAGCAGCCAGGCAGTCTCTAATGAAAAACTGTTTTTT. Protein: CASSQAVSNEKLFF.

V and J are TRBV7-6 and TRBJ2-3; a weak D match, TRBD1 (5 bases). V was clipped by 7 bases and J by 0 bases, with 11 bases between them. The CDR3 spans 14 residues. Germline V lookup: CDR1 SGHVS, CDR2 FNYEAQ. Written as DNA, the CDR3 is TGTGCCAGCACCCAGGGCCCTAGCACAGATACGCAGTATTTT. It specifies CASTQGPSTDTQYF. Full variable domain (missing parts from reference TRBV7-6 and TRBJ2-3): GAGVSQSPRYKVTKRGQDVALRCDPISGHVSLYWYRQALGQGPEFLTYFNYEAQQDKSGLPNDRFSAERPEGSISTLTIQRTEQRDSAMYRCASTQGPSTDTQYFGPGTRLTVL.

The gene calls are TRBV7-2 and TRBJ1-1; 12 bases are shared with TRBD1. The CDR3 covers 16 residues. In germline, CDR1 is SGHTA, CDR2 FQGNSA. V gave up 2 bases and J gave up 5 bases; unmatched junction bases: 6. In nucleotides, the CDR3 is TGTGCCAGCAGCTTAAGGGACAGGGGGCTGGGGACTGAAGCTTTCTTT. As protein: CASSLRDRGLGTEAFF.

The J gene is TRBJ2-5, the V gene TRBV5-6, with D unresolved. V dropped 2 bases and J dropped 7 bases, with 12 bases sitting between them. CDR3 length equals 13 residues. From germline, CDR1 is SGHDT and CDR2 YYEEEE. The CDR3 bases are TGTGCCAGCAGCTTAGGGCAGCCGGGGACCCAGTACTTC. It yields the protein CASSLGQPGTQYF.

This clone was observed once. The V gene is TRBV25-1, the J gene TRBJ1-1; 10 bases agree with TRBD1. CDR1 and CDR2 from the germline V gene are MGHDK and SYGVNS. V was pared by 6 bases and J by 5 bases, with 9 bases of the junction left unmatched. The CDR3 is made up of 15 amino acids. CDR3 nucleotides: TGTGCCAGCAGGGAAAGGGACAGGGGAAAGACTGAAGCTTTCTTT. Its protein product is CASRERDRGKTEAFF.

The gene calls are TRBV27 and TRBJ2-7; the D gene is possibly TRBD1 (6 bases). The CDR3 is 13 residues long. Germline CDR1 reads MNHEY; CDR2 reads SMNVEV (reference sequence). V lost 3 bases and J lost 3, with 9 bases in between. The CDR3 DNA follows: TGTGCCAGCAGTTTTAACAGGGACTACGAGCAGTACTTC. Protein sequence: CASSFNRDYEQYF.

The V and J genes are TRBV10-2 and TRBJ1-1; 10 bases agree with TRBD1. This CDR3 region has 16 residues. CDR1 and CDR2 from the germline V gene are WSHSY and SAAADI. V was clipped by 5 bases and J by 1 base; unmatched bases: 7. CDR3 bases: TGCGCCAGCAGTTTGACAGGGGGCTTCTCGAACACTGAAGCTTTCTTT. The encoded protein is CASSLTGGFSNTEAFF.

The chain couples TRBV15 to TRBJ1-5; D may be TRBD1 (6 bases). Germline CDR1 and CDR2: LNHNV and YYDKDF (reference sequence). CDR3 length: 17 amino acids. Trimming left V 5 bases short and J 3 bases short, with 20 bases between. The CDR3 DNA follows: TGTGCCACCAGCTCTCGACAGGATGGGGGTTTCAATCAGCCCCAGCATTTT. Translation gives CATSSRQDGGFNQPQHF.

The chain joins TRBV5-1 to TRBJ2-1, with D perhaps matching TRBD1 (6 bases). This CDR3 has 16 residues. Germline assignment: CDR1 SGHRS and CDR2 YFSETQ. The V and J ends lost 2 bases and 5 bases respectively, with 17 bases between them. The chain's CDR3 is CASSFLQGPGDNEQFF. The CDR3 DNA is TGCGCCAGCAGCTTCCTACAGGGCCCCGGGGACAATGAGCAGTTCTTC.

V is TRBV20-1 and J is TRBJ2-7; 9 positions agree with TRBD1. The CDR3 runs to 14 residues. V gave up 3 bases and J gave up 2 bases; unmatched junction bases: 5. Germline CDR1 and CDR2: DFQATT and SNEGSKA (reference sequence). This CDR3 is CSASPGQGPYEQYF. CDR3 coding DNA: TGCAGTGCTAGTCCGGGACAGGGACCCTACGAGCAGTACTTC.

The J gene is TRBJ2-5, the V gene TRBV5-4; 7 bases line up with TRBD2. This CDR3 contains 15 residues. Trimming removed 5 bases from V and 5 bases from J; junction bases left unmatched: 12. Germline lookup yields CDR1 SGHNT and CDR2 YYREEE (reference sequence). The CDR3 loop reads CASSAGEGQVETQYF. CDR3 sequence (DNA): TGTGCCAGCAGTGCTGGGGAGGGGCAGGTGGAGACCCAGTACTTC.

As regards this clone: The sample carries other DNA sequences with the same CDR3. CDR3 bases: TGCGCCAGCAGCTTGGGGGGGAGCACTGAAGCTTTCTTT. Its translation is CASSLGGSTEAFF. The chain employs TRBV5-1 and TRBJ1-1, with D possibly TRBD1 on 5 matching bases. Per the germline V gene, CDR1 is SGHRS and CDR2 is YFSETQ. Trimming removed 0 bases at V and 4 bases at J, with 7 bases between. There are 13 residues in the CDR3.

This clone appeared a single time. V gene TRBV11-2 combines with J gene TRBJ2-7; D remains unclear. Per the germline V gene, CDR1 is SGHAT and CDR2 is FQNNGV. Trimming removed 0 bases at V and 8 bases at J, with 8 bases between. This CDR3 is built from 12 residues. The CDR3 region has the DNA TGTGCCAGCAGCTTAGATCTCCAGAAGCAGTACTTC. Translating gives CASSLDLQKQYF.

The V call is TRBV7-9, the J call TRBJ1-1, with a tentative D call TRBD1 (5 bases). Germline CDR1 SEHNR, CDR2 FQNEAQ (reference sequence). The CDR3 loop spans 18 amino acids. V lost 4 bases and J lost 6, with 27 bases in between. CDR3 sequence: CASSYERADPRKGSEAFF. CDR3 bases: TGTGCCAGCAGCTACGAACGGGCGGACCCTCGGAAGGGGTCTGAAGCTTTCTTT.

CDR3 DNA sequence: TGTGCCAGCAGCCATGCGGGAAGCACAGATACGCAGTATTTT. Translating it yields CASSHAGSTDTQYF. The chain uses TRBV3-1 (or the pseudogene TRBV3-2) and TRBJ2-3; tentatively, D is TRBD2 (6 bases). The CDR3 consists of 14 residues. The V gene lost 3 bases and the J gene lost 0 bases, with 7 bases spanning the gap. Germline V lookup: CDR1 LGHDT, CDR2 YNNKEL (reference sequence).

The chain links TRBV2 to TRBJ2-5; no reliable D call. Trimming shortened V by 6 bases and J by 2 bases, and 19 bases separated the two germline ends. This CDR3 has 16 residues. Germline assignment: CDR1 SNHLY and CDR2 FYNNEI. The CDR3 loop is CASRAQVLGSQETQYF. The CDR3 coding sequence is TGTGCCAGCAGAGCGCAAGTTTTGGGATCGCAAGAGACCCAGTACTTC. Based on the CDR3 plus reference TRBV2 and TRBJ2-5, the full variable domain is EPEVTQTPSHQVTQMGQEVILRCVPISNHLYFYWYRQILGQKVEFLVSFYNNEISEKSEIFDDQFSVERPDGSNFTLKIRSTKLEDSAMYFCASRAQVLGSQETQYFGPGTRLLVL.

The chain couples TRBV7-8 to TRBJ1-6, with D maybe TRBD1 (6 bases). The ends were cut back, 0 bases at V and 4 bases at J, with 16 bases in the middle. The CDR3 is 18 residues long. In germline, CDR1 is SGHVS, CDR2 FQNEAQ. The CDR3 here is CASSLAPRRGAYNSPLHF. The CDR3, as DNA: TGTGCCAGCAGCTTAGCACCTAGACGGGGGGCTTATAATTCACCCCTCCACTTT.

CDR3 region: CASSDRGALEKLFF. The CDR3 DNA reads as TGTGCCAGTAGTGACAGGGGCGCCCTTGAAAAACTGTTTTTT. The chain joins TRBV19 to TRBJ1-4, with 8 bases that match TRBD1. The CDR3 runs to 14 residues. Germline V gene lookup returns CDR1 LNHDA and CDR2 SQIVND (reference sequence). V lost 5 bases to trimming and J lost 7 bases; unmatched junction nucleotides: 6.

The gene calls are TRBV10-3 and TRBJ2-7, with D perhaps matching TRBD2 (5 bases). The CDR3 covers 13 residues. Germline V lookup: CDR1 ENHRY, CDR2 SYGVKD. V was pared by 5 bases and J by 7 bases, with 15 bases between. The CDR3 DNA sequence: TGTGCCATCAGTATAACTAGTTCGGGGGAGCAGTACTTC. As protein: CAISITSSGEQYF.

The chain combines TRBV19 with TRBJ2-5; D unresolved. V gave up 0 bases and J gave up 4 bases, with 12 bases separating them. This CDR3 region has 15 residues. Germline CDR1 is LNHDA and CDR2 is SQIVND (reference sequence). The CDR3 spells CASSIDPEKGETQYF. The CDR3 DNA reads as TGTGCCAGTAGTATAGATCCGGAAAAAGGAGAGACCCAGTACTTC.

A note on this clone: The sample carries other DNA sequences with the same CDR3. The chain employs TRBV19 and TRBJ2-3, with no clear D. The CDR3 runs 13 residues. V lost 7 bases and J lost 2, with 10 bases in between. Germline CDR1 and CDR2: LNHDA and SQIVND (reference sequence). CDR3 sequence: CASTGPNTDTQYF. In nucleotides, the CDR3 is TGTGCCAGTACCGGGCCAAACACAGATACGCAGTATTTT.

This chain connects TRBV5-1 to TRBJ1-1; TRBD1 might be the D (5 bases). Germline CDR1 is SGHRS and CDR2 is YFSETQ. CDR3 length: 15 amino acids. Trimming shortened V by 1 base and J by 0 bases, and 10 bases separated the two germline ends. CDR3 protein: CASSLTGDVNTEAFF. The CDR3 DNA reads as TGCGCCAGCAGCTTGACTGGGGACGTGAACACTGAAGCTTTCTTT.

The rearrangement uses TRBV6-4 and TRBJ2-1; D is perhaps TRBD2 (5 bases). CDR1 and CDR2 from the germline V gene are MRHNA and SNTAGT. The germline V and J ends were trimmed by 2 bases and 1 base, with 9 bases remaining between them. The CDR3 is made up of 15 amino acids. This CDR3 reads CASSDGLASYNEQFF. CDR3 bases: TGTGCCAGCAGTGACGGACTCGCATCCTACAATGAGCAGTTCTTC.

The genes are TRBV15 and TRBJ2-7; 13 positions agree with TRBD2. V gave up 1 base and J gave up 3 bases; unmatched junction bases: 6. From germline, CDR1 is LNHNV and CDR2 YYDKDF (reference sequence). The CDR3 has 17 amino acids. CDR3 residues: CATSRGTSGGLRYEQYF. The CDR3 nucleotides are TGTGCCACCAGCAGAGGGACTAGCGGGGGACTACGCTACGAGCAGTACTTC.

CDR3 DNA: TGTGCCAGCAGCCCCCGGGAGGGGGCGTTCGGGGCCAACGTCCTGACTTTC. Translation: CASSPREGAFGANVLTF. The chain combines TRBV27 with TRBJ2-6, with D perhaps matching TRBD2 (8 bases). V gave up 6 bases and J gave up 4 bases, with 19 bases separating them. CDR1 is MNHEY and CDR2 is SMNVEV in the germline V gene (reference sequence). The CDR3 is made up of 17 amino acids.

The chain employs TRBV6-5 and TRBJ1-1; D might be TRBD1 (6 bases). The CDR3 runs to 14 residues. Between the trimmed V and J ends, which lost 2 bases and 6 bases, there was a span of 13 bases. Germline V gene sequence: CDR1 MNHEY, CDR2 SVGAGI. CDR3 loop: CASSYRGRGSEAFF. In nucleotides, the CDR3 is TGTGCCAGCAGTTACCGGGGGCGTGGGTCTGAAGCTTTCTTT.

CDR3 loop: CASSPRRGAGTGELFF. In DNA form, the CDR3 reads TGTGCCAGCAGCCCCCGTCGTGGGGCGGGCACCGGGGAGCTGTTTTTT. V and J are TRBV9 and TRBJ2-2; D might be TRBD1 or TRBD2, each matching 5 bases. CDR1 is SGDLS and CDR2 is YYNGEE in the germline V gene. V was shortened by 4 bases and J by 4 bases, with 17 bases between the two germline ends. The CDR3 runs 16 residues. The full variable domain, completed using reference TRBV9 and TRBJ2-2, is DSGVTQTPKHLITATGQRVTLRCSPRSGDLSVYWYQQSLDQGLQFLIQYYNGEERAKGNILERFSAQQFPDLHSELNLSSLELGDSALYFCASSPRRGAGTGELFFGEGSRLTVL.

CDR3 DNA: TGTGCCAGCAGTTACACCACAGGGTATGGCTACACCTTC. It translates to CASSYTTGYGYTF. The chain combines TRBV6-5 with TRBJ1-2; D might be TRBD1 (6 bases). V lost 2 bases and J 5 bases, leaving 9 bases between the germline ends. The CDR3 is 13 residues long. CDR1 is MNHEY, CDR2 SVGAGI, per germline.

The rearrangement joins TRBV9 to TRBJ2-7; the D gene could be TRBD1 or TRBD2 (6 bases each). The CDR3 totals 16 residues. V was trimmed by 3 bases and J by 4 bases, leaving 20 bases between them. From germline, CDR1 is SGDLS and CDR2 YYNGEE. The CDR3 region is CASSAGAPGQGYEQYF. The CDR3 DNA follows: TGTGCCAGCAGCGCGGGGGCCCCAGGGCAGGGTTACGAGCAGTACTTC.

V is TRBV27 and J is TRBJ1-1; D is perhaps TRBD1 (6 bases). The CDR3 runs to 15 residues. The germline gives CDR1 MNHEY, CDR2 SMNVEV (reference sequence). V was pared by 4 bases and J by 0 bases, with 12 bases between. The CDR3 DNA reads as TGTGCCAGCAGTTATACAACAGGGCTGAACACTGAAGCTTTCTTT. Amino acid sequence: CASSYTTGLNTEAFF.